These T cell receptor beta chains were read from a single sample in a study of blood T cell repertoires in COVID-19. Sequenced by immunoSEQ multiplex PCR; TCRdb stores in-frame clones only, minus some. The sample holds 180,000 or so clones; around nine tenths are singletons and the top ten take more than 3%. Sequencing was done on a sample of peripheral blood. Receptors were obtained from a man in his 70s with acute or convalescent COVID-19. CDR3s include the opening cysteine and the closing phenylalanine or tryptophan. The D gene is left open where the match is weak. The listing skips clone size in some rows; elsewhere it reads once, few, many or a size class.

NA | TRBJ1-5 | 17 | NA | TRBV19 | TGTGCCAGTAGTAGCGCTCCGGGACAAAGTATTCAACAGCCCCAGCATTTT | CASSSAPGQSIQQPQHF
TRBD1 | TRBJ1-1 | 14 | NA | TRBV5-4 | TGTGCCAGCAGCTTCACGGACAGGCCCGGGCAAGCTTTCTTT | CASSFTDRPGQAFF
NA | TRBJ2-7 | 13 | NA | TRBV6-5 | TGTGCCAGCAGGCGGGACGGGACCAGGGAGCAGTACTTC | CASRRDGTREQYF
TRBD1 | TRBJ2-7 | 15 | once | TRBV28 | TGTGCCAGCAGCTCAGGACAGGGGATTCCCTACGAGCAGTACTTC | CASSSGQGIPYEQYF
TRBD2 | TRBJ2-7 | 16 | once | TRBV11-2 | TGTGCCAGCAGCCGTCTGGTCGCGGGAGGATCCTACGAGCAGTACTTC | CASSRLVAGGSYEQYF
TRBD1 | TRBJ2-1 | 17 | NA | TRBV6-1 | TGTGCCAGCAGTGAAGCGATAGGGGGCGGAAGTAGGGATGAGCAGTTCTTC | CASSEAIGGGSRDEQFF
NA | TRBJ2-7 | 12 | NA | TRBV6-4 | TGTGCCAGCAGGACAGATGACTACGAGCAGTACTTC | CASRTDDYEQYF
TRBD2 | TRBJ2-3 | 18 | NA | TRBV5-1 | TGCGCCAGCAGCTTGGCCGGGACTAGCGGGGGGGTTGTAGATACGCAGTATTTT | CASSLAGTSGGVVDTQYF
NA | TRBJ2-7 | 13 | NA | TRBV19 | TGTGCCAGTAGTATAGACATTTCCTACGAGCAGTACTTC | CASSIDISYEQYF
TRBD2 | TRBJ2-3 | 16 | NA | TRBV7-9 | TGTGCCAGCAGCCCCGGGACTAGCGGGGCCACAGATACGCAGTATTTT | CASSPGTSGATDTQYF
NA | TRBJ2-3 | 17 | NA | TRBV5-5 | TGTGCCAGCAGCTCCCCGCAGGGGGACTTGGCTGCAGATACGCAGTATTTT | CASSSPQGDLAADTQYF
TRBD2 | TRBJ2-1 | 15 | NA | TRBV5-1 | TGCGCCAGCAGCTTGACTAGCGGCGTCTACAATGAGCAGTTCTTC | CASSLTSGVYNEQFF
NA | TRBJ1-2 | 16 | once | TRBV6-6 | TGTGCCAGCAGTTACCCCCCTACAGGGTTTGGGTATGGCTACACCTTC | CASSYPPTGFGYGYTF
TRBD1 | TRBJ2-1 | 15 | NA | TRBV25-1 | TGTGCCAGCAGTCCTACGGACAGGGGAATTACTGAGCAGTTCTTC | CASSPTDRGITEQFF
NA | TRBJ2-7 | 13 | NA | TRBV6-5 | TGTGCCAGCAAAAGGGGCCTCACCTACGAGCAGTACTTC | CASKRGLTYEQYF
NA | TRBJ2-3 | 14 | few | TRBV19 | TGTGCCAGTAGCCCTGCGACTAGCACAGATACGCAGTATTTT | CASSPATSTDTQYF
TRBD1 | TRBJ1-2 | 15 | NA | TRBV6-5 | TGTGCCAGCAAGTGGGGGACAGAGACTAACTATGGCTACACCTTC | CASKWGTETNYGYTF
TRBD2 | TRBJ2-7 | 13 | NA | TRBV11-1 | TGTGCCAGCAGCTCAGGACTAGCGGGGCAGCAGTACTTC | CASSSGLAGQQYF
NA | TRBJ1-2 | 14 | NA | TRBV5-1 | TGCGCCAGCAGCTTGGGGCATGATAACTATGGCTACACCTTC | CASSLGHDNYGYTF
TRBD2 | TRBJ2-5 | 15 | NA | TRBV5-4 | TGTGCCAGCAGCTTGACTAGCGGAAATCAAGAGACCCAGTACTTC | CASSLTSGNQETQYF
NA | TRBJ2-3 | 14 | NA | TRBV4-1 | TGCGCCAGCAGCCGCGGGGTCCAGGATGGGGCGCAGTATTTT | CASSRGVQDGAQYF
NA | TRBJ2-1 | 14 | NA | TRBV19 | TGTGCCAGTAGCACCACAGGGTCCCACAATGAGCAGTTCTTC | CASSTTGSHNEQFF
NA | TRBJ2-1 | 14 | NA | TRBV11-2 | TGTGCCAGCAGCTTGAGGAGCTCCTACAATGAGCAGTTCTTC | CASSLRSSYNEQFF
TRBD1 | TRBJ1-2 | 15 | NA | TRBV2 | TGTGCCAGCAGCGCCCACAGGGGAGCCTACTATGGCTACACCTTC | CASSAHRGAYYGYTF
TRBD2 | TRBJ2-2 | 17 | NA | TRBV24-1 | TGTGCCACCAGTGATTTAATAGCGGGGGGTCCCACCGGGGAGCTGTTTTTT | CATSDLIAGGPTGELFF
NA | TRBJ2-7 | 11 | NA | TRBV12-3/TRBV12-4 | TGTGCCAGCAGGCTAAAGGGGGAGCAGTACTTC | CASRLKGEQYF
NA | TRBJ1-1 | 14 | NA | TRBV5-1 | TGCGCCAGCAGCTTGAATACAGTGAACACTGAAGCTTTCTTT | CASSLNTVNTEAFF
NA | TRBJ2-4 | 16 | NA | TRBV28 | TGTGCCAGCAGTTTATCGTCAGGCCTAGCCAAAAACATTCAGTACTTC | CASSLSSGLAKNIQYF
NA | TRBJ1-1 | 15 | NA | TRBV2 | TGTGCCAGCAGCCTATCCCAGGGAATGAACACTGAAGCTTTCTTT | CASSLSQGMNTEAFF
NA | TRBJ2-3 | 16 | NA | TRBV19 | TGTGCCAGTAGTATTGCACGAGGCCAGTCACCGGATACGCAGTATTTT | CASSIARGQSPDTQYF
NA | TRBJ2-2 | 14 | NA | TRBV5-1 | TGCGCCAGCAGCTTGGAGGGGCTAGTCGGGGAGCTGTTTTTT | CASSLEGLVGELFF
NA | TRBJ2-3 | 10 | once | TRBV12-3/TRBV12-4 | TGTGCCAGCAGTCGGACAGTAGAGTATTTT | CASSRTVEYF
TRBD1 | TRBJ1-4 | 16 | NA | TRBV28 | TGTGCCAGCAGTTTCACCATACAGGGGGTTGGGGAAAAACTGTTTTTT | CASSFTIQGVGEKLFF
NA | TRBJ1-1 | 14 | NA | TRBV5-1 | TGCGCCAGCAGCACCAGGGCCCCGAACACTGAAGCTTTCTTT | CASSTRAPNTEAFF
NA | TRBJ1-4 | 13 | NA | TRBV4-3 | TGCGCCAGCAGCCAAGTCGCGGGTGAAAAACTGTTTTTT | CASSQVAGEKLFF
TRBD1 | TRBJ2-7 | 13 | NA | TRBV4-1 | TGCGCCAGCAGTCAATACAGGGGCGACGAGCAGTACTTC | CASSQYRGDEQYF
NA | TRBJ2-4 | 18 | NA | TRBV7-8 | TGTGCCAGCAGCTCCAAGGGTGACAGAATGCTAGCCAAAAACATTCAGTACTTC | CASSSKGDRMLAKNIQYF
TRBD1 | TRBJ1-4 | 15 | NA | TRBV18 | TGTGCCAGCTCGCCCGACAGGGTAACTAATGAAAAACTGTTTTTT | CASSPDRVTNEKLFF
NA | TRBJ1-4 | 15 | NA | TRBV30 | TGTGCCTGGAGTGTATCCGGGGTCACTAATGAAAAACTGTTTTTT | CAWSVSGVTNEKLFF
NA | TRBJ1-2 | 15 | few | TRBV3-1/TRBV3-2 | TGTGCCAGCAGCCAAGATTTGGACAGCGCTAATGGCTACACCTTC | CASSQDLDSANGYTF
NA | TRBJ2-5 | 15 | NA | TRBV6-5 | TGTGCCAGCTCTTGGGGCAGTTCAAAGGGAGAGACCCAGTACTTC | CASSWGSSKGETQYF
TRBD1 | TRBJ2-3 | 14 | NA | TRBV28 | TGTGCCAGCAGCCTGGGACAGAAATCCGATACGCAGTATTTT | CASSLGQKSDTQYF